The clone carrying this T cell receptor (beta chain) occurred a few times. The CDR3 loop spans 13 amino acids. V lost 4 bases and J lost 7, with 11 bases in between. CDR1 and CDR2 from the germline V gene are GTSNPN and SVGIG (reference sequence). Extraction and reverse transcription of RNA yielded cDNA as the sequencing template. Using immunoSEQ multiplex PCR, the repertoire was profiled, and TCRdb retains in-frame clones only, with some absent. The table shows under 150,000 clones, with roughly 50% occurring only once. Treatment denoted: oral pan-JAK inhibitor, 5-10 mg twice daily. This record comes from a study of CD8+ T cells in alopecia areata.

The starting material was CD4+ T cells sorted from blood, obtained at week 24, from a patient treated with tofacitinib. This TCR was sampled from a human donor with alopecia areata. The chain carries TRBV30 and TRBJ1-6; D unresolved. CDR3 region: CAWTRQANSPLHF. CDR3 DNA: TGTGCCTGGACGCGGCAGGCGAATTCACCCCTCCACTTT.